Listed here are 27 T cell receptor beta chains from one sample, sequenced in a study of regulatory T cells in long-lasting Graves disease (dated by TCRdb to the early 2020s). The meaning of the sample's time point label: newly diagnosed GD, antithyroid drugs for less than 3 months. For both TCR sequencing and RNA sequencing, RNA was extracted from PBMCs in TRIzol. Libraries came from multiplex PCR. The sample was run on an Illumina HiSeq 4000. CDR3 regions were amplified by Arm-PCR with iRepertoire HTBI primers to construct TCR beta libraries. The public reads were reanalyzed by TCRdb: fastp trimming at Q25, MiXCR alignment, in-frame beta chains only. Every entry covers one CDR3 protein and lists the most common genes and DNA from its rows. The sample table shows roughly 220,000 distinct CDR3 sequences, and 15% to 20% are seen once. The ten largest clonotypes hold around 20% of the sample. The sample consisted of peripheral blood mononuclear cells (PBMCs), taken at new diagnosis, from a patient treated with antithyroid drugs. All receptors derive from a female donor with Graves disease.

Note on this clonotype: A much more abundant neighbour one base away suggests this may be a read error. Likely a read error: the CDR3 ends without its conserved phenylalanine or tryptophan. The chain recombines TRBV2 with TRBJ1-4; no definite D call. This CDR3 contains 11 residues. The V and J ends lost 7 bases and 7 bases respectively, with 7 bases between them. Germline V gives CDR1 SNHLY, CDR2 FYNNEI. The CDR3 loop reads CASTVGEKLFV. The CDR3 DNA sequence: TGTGCCAGCACCGTGGGTGAAAAACTGTTTGTT.

The chain employs TRBV7-8 and TRBJ2-3, with TRBD2 matching over 7 bases. The CDR3 has 16 residues. The ends lost 4 bases at V and 2 bases at J; junction bases unmatched: 9. Germline CDR1 SGHVS, CDR2 FQNEAQ. CDR3 protein: CASSSGLPLITDTQYF. The CDR3 coding sequence is TGTGCCAGCAGCTCGGGACTACCGCTCATCACAGATACGCAGTATTTT.

This clonotype was counted only a few times. The rearrangement joins TRBV28 to TRBJ2-3; D is perhaps TRBD2 (5 bases). CDR3 length equals 17 residues. Looked up from germline, CDR1 is MDHEN and CDR2 is SYDVKM. The germline V and J ends were trimmed by 11 bases and 1 base, with 25 bases remaining between them. The CDR3 protein is CALTYPLVTSGTDTQYF. For the CDR3, the DNA is TGTGCCCTTACTTATCCCCTCGTAACTAGTGGCACAGATACGCAGTATTTT.

This clonotype occurred many times. CDR3 coding DNA: TGCAGTGCTAGAGTAGCAGGGGGTTATGGCTACACCTTC. Its translation is CSARVAGGYGYTF. J is TRBJ1-2 and V is TRBV20-1, with TRBD1 identical over 7 bases. The V gene end was trimmed by 1 base and the J gene end by 5 bases; junction bases not matched to a gene: 4. Germline V CDR1 and CDR2: DFQATT, SNEGSKA (reference sequence). This CDR3 comprises 13 residues.

This clonotype was observed many times. The CDR3 reads CAISESKGGNQPQHF. CDR3 DNA: TGTGCCATCAGTGAGTCGAAAGGGGGAAATCAGCCCCAGCATTTT. V gene TRBV10-3 combines with J gene TRBJ1-5; perhaps TRBD1 as D (6 bases). CDR3 length equals 15 residues. V was pared by 0 bases and J by 4 bases, with 10 bases between. Germline assignment: CDR1 ENHRY and CDR2 SYGVKD.

This clonotype came up many times. The V gene is TRBV20-1, the J gene TRBJ1-1, with D possibly TRBD1 on 6 matching bases. The V and J ends lost 6 bases and 2 bases respectively, with 7 bases between them. This CDR3 is built from 11 residues. The germline V gene has CDR1 DFQATT and CDR2 SNEGSKA (reference sequence). The CDR3 sequence: CSAGGNTEAFF. The CDR3 bases are TGCAGTGCGGGGGGCAACACTGAAGCTTTCTTT.

This clonotype came up a few times. The J gene is TRBJ2-3, the V gene TRBV14; 7 nucleotides line up with TRBD1. Unmatched junction bases numbered 4, after V lost 4 bases and J lost 3 bases. The length of the CDR3 is 14 residues. Germline lookup yields CDR1 SGHDN and CDR2 FVKESK. CDR3 bases: TGTGCCAGCAGCCTCGGGACAGCAACAGATACGCAGTATTTT. It specifies CASSLGTATDTQYF.

With respect to this clonotype: This likely came from a read error, as a far larger clone is one base away. The genes are TRBV12-3 or TRBV12-4 and TRBJ1-2, with TRBD1 matching over 9 bases. The CDR3 spans 14 residues. After removal of 4 bases from V and 6 bases from J, the junction contained 6 bases not matched to a gene. The CDR3 protein is CASSSGTGWDGYTF. CDR3 sequence (DNA): TGTGCCAGCAGTTCCGGGACAGGGTGGGATGGCTACACCTTC.

In its sample, this clonotype was seen many times. The chain combines TRBV29-1 with TRBJ2-1; D is perhaps TRBD1 (6 bases). The CDR3 totals 14 residues. Germline CDR1 is SQVTM and CDR2 is ANQGSEA. Trimming stripped 5 bases from V and 8 bases from J, with 19 bases between. This CDR3 is CSVRVGGAIYEQFF. CDR3 nucleotides: TGCAGCGTTCGGGTAGGGGGAGCTATCTATGAGCAGTTCTTC.

Details on this clonotype: A read error may explain this, as a much larger clone is one base away. The CDR3 does not close with the conserved phenylalanine or tryptophan, likely indicating a read error. This chain connects TRBV18 to TRBJ2-3; 10 nucleotides match TRBD2. The V gene's germline CDR1 is KGHSH and CDR2 LQKENI. CDR3 length: 19 residues. The ends lost 2 bases at V and 0 bases at J; junction bases unmatched: 11. CDR3 DNA: TGTGCCAGCTCACCAGGGCTAGCGGGAGCTCATACTAGCACAGATACGCAGTATCTT. It specifies CASSPGLAGAHTSTDTQYL.

The V and J genes are TRBV2 and TRBJ1-4; no clear D gene. The germline CDR1 and CDR2 sequences are SNHLY and FYNNEI. The CDR3 has 16 amino acids. V lost 3 bases, J lost 5 bases, and 16 bases lay in between. Here the CDR3 reads CASSDPRSPGNEKLFF. The CDR3 coding sequence is TGTGCCAGCAGTGATCCCCGAAGCCCCGGAAATGAAAAACTGTTTTTT. The full variable domain, with the rest looked up from reference TRBV2 and TRBJ1-4, is EPEVTQTPSHQVTQMGQEVILRCVPISNHLYFYWYRQILGQKVEFLVSFYNNEISEKSEIFDDQFSVERPDGSNFTLKIRSTKLEDSAMYFCASSDPRSPGNEKLFFGSGTQLSVL.

Many counts were recorded for this clonotype. V and J are TRBV20-1 and TRBJ1-3; D gene ambiguous. V was trimmed by 2 bases and J by 4 bases, leaving 12 bases between them. Germline V gene data show CDR1 as DFQATT and CDR2 as SNEGSKA (reference sequence). The CDR3 consists of 14 residues. CDR3 sequence reads: CSARSGSRGNTIYF. In nucleotides, the CDR3 is TGCAGTGCTAGAAGTGGGAGCCGAGGAAACACCATATATTTT.

This clonotype has at least ten counts. The chain couples TRBV24-1 to TRBJ2-1, with D possibly TRBD2 on 5 matching bases. Germline V CDR1 and CDR2: KGHDR, SFDVKD. Trimming left V 4 bases short and J 9 bases short, with 9 bases between. The CDR3 runs 12 residues. In DNA form, the CDR3 reads TGTGCCACCAGTGACGCAGCGGCTGAGCAGTTCTTC. Amino acids: CATSDAAAEQFF.

The CDR3 protein is CASSQTTGELFF. CDR3 nucleotides: TGTGCCAGCAGTCAGACTACCGGGGAGCTGTTTTTT. The genes are TRBV11-3 and TRBJ2-2; D remains ambiguous. V lost 6 bases and J 5 bases, leaving 7 bases between the germline ends. Germline V gene lookup returns CDR1 SGHNT and CDR2 YENEEA. This CDR3 has 12 amino acids.

CDR3 loop: CASSEGGGDQPQHF. CDR3 sequence (DNA): TGTGCCAGCAGTGAAGGGGGGGGCGATCAGCCCCAGCATTTT. The gene calls are TRBV6-1 and TRBJ1-5, with D possibly matching TRBD1 (6 bases). Germline lookup yields CDR1 MNHNS and CDR2 SASEGT. The CDR3 runs to 14 residues. Trimming took 1 base from V and 5 from J, leaving 9 bases between them.

This clonotype was found a few times. This chain connects TRBV15 to TRBJ2-2, with D tentatively TRBD2 (5 bases). The CDR3 is 17 residues long. V was shortened by 1 base and J by 1 base, with 13 bases between the two germline ends. The germline gives CDR1 LNHNV, CDR2 YYDKDF (reference sequence). CDR3 sequence: CATSRVLDLRNTGELFF. The CDR3 DNA sequence: TGTGCCACCAGCAGAGTCTTGGACTTGAGGAACACCGGGGAGCTGTTTTTT.

This clonotype was found many times. The CDR3 spells CASNLGAGGKLFF. The CDR3 bases are TGTGCCAGCAACTTGGGAGCGGGGGGGAAACTGTTTTTT. This chain uses TRBV12-3 or TRBV12-4 with TRBJ1-4; tentatively, D is TRBD1 (5 bases). This CDR3 is built from 13 residues. Trimming pared 7 bases from V and 11 bases from J, leaving 17 bases between.

This clonotype was found many times. V usage is TRBV18 and J usage is TRBJ1-1; weak D call: TRBD1 (5 bases). With 2 bases removed from V and 2 bases from J, the gap between germline ends came to 15 bases. Looked up from germline, CDR1 is KGHSH and CDR2 is LQKENI. CDR3 length: 16 residues. This CDR3 reads CASSPDLAGGNTEAFF. CDR3 DNA sequence: TGTGCCAGCTCACCAGACTTAGCCGGGGGAAACACTGAAGCTTTCTTT.

The V gene is TRBV12-3 or TRBV12-4, the J gene TRBJ2-7; 8 nucleotides agree with TRBD2. The CDR3 runs 14 residues. With V trimmed by 5 bases and J by 4 bases, 7 bases remained unmatched. In DNA, the CDR3 is TGTGCCAGCAGTCCGGTAGCGGGAACTTACGAGCAGTACTTC. The encoded protein is CASSPVAGTYEQYF.

In this sample, this clonotype turned up a few times. The chain combines TRBV6-1 with TRBJ2-7, with 10 positions matching TRBD1. The CDR3 is 15 amino acids. Germline V CDR1 and CDR2: MNHNS, SASEGT. V was clipped by 6 bases and J by 2 bases; unmatched bases: 7. The CDR3 nucleotides read TGTGCCAGCAGATCTCCGGGGACAGGGGCCTACGAGCAGTACTTC. This codes for CASRSPGTGAYEQYF.

A remark on this clonotype: With a much larger clone just one base away, this may be a read error. As the CDR3 is not closed by the conserved phenylalanine or tryptophan, this likely results from a read error. This chain uses TRBV20-1 with TRBJ1-1; D is uncertain. This CDR3 contains 12 residues. Germline CDR1 is DFQATT and CDR2 is SNEGSKA (reference sequence). Trimming pared 5 bases from V and 1 base from J, leaving 8 bases between. CDR3 residues: CSAYGGNTEAFS. CDR3 DNA: TGCAGTGCTTACGGAGGGAACACTGAAGCTTTCTCT.

This clonotype was seen ten or more times. This chain uses TRBV30 with TRBJ2-7; D uncertain. CDR3 length equals 11 residues. Trimming cost V 0 bases and J 3 bases, with 3 bases left between them. Germline CDR1 and CDR2: GTSNPN and SVGIG (reference sequence). CDR3 sequence (DNA): TGTGCCTGGAGTGTAGACTACGAGCAGTACTTC. Amino acids: CAWSVDYEQYF.

The chain joins TRBV11-2 to TRBJ2-1, with D tentatively TRBD2 (5 bases). From germline, CDR1 is SGHAT and CDR2 FQNNGV. The CDR3 sequence is 17 residues long. V lost 5 bases and J 8 bases, leaving 25 bases between the germline ends. The CDR3 loop is CASSRLPTGLWYDEQFF. DNA of the CDR3: TGTGCCAGCAGCCGACTACCGACGGGCCTCTGGTACGATGAGCAGTTCTTC.

This clonotype occurred many times. V usage is TRBV27 and J usage is TRBJ2-3; 9 nucleotides line up with TRBD2. Germline V gene lookup returns CDR1 MNHEY and CDR2 SMNVEV (reference sequence). Trimming cost V 0 bases and J 1 base; bases outside gene matches: 11. The CDR3 has 19 amino acids. CDR3 coding DNA: TGTGCCAGCAGTTTATCGCTAGCGGGACCGCTTCATCGCACAGATACGCAGTATTTT. Amino acid sequence: CASSLSLAGPLHRTDTQYF.

This clonotype was detected many times. The rearrangement uses TRBV20-1 and TRBJ1-4, with 8 bases identical to TRBD1. Trimming at V came to 1 base and at J to 2 bases, leaving 9 bases not matched to a gene. The CDR3 is made up of 17 amino acids. The V gene's germline CDR1 is DFQATT and CDR2 SNEGSKA (reference sequence). The CDR3 loop is CSARVDRGVATNEKLFF. As DNA, the CDR3 is TGCAGTGCTAGAGTAGACAGGGGCGTAGCGACTAATGAAAAACTGTTTTTT.

As to this clonotype: At one boundary the junction diverges from the germline segment, which might be a read error. The J gene is TRBJ2-7, the V gene TRBV27; 11 nucleotides agree with TRBD2. Looked up from germline, CDR1 is MNHEY and CDR2 is SMNVEV (reference sequence). The CDR3 extends over 15 amino acids. CDR3 in amino acids: CASSLSGGASYGQYF. Here the CDR3 DNA reads TGTGCCAGCAGTCTTAGCGGGGGGGCCTCCTACGGGCAGTACTTC.

This clonotype was detected a few times. The V gene is TRBV6-2 or TRBV6-3, the J gene TRBJ2-2; 8 bases are a match to TRBD2. After removal of 5 bases from V and 6 bases from J, the junction contained 14 bases not matched to a gene. CDR1 MNHEY and CDR2 SVGEGT come from the germline V gene. This CDR3 has 17 amino acids. The DNA for the CDR3 is TGTGCCAGCAGTCAAATAGCGGGGCGAACAAGGGCCGGGGAGCTGTTTTTT. It encodes CASSQIAGRTRAGELFF.